This entry lists 25 T cell receptor beta chains sequenced from one sample in a study of T cell responses to AZD1222 COVID-19 vaccine. TCRdb keeps only in-frame clones here, not all; method: immunoSEQ multiplex PCR. The table includes 95,000 to 100,000 clones, 88% detected once. The sequencing used peripheral blood, collected 28 days after the second AZD1222 dose. The source of these receptors is an adult who received the AZD1222 COVID-19 vaccine.

This chain links TRBV19 with TRBJ1-5, with a possible D match to TRBD1 (5 bases). The CDR3 is 16 residues long. V was clipped by 1 base and J by 1 base, with 11 bases between them. Germline V CDR1 and CDR2: LNHDA, SQIVND (reference sequence). The CDR3 loop is CASSIGSGGSNQPQHF. The CDR3 bases are TGTGCCAGTAGTATAGGAAGTGGGGGAAGCAATCAGCCCCAGCATTTT.

The V call is TRBV4-1, the J call TRBJ1-2; D gene uncertain. Per the germline V gene, CDR1 is MGHRA and CDR2 is YSYEKL. V lost 1 base to trimming and J lost 3 bases, with 9 bases between them. The CDR3 consists of 14 residues. The CDR3 sequence is CASSQAVAYYGYTF. The CDR3 DNA sequence: TGCGCCAGCAGCCAAGCGGTGGCATACTATGGCTACACCTTC.

The chain links TRBV7-6 to TRBJ2-1; 10 bases are shared with TRBD2. The CDR3 covers 19 residues. J lost 2 bases, V lost 2 bases, and 12 bases had no gene match. The germline gives CDR1 SGHVS, CDR2 FNYEAQ. The CDR3: CASSLWSSGGPSTYNEQFF. CDR3 DNA: TGTGCCAGCAGCTTATGGTCTAGCGGGGGCCCAAGTACCTACAATGAGCAGTTCTTC.

The chain employs TRBV18 and TRBJ1-1, with D perhaps TRBD1 (6 bases). In germline, CDR1 is KGHSH, CDR2 LQKENI. This CDR3 comprises 13 residues. The V gene lost 2 bases and the J gene lost 7 bases, with 11 bases spanning the gap. CDR3 DNA sequence: TGTGCCAGCTCACCAGGGGGCTTGAGTGAAGCTTTCTTT. This encodes CASSPGGLSEAFF.

The CDR3 DNA reads as TGTGCCAGCAGCCGTACAGGGGGCAATCTCGAGGGCTACACCTTC. It is translated as CASSRTGGNLEGYTF. The genes are TRBV6-5 and TRBJ1-2; 9 bases line up with TRBD1. With V trimmed by 6 bases and J by 8 bases, 13 bases remained unmatched. The CDR3 extends over 15 amino acids. The germline gives CDR1 MNHEY, CDR2 SVGAGI.

The V gene is TRBV9, the J gene TRBJ2-1, with TRBD2 identical over 16 bases. Per the germline V gene, CDR1 is SGDLS and CDR2 is YYNGEE. The CDR3 runs 19 residues. J lost 6 bases, V lost 3 bases, and 12 bases had no gene match. The CDR3 loop reads CASSGLGLAGGLYGNEQFF. CDR3 sequence (DNA): TGTGCCAGCAGCGGATTGGGACTAGCGGGAGGGCTTTACGGCAATGAGCAGTTCTTC.

The rearrangement joins TRBV29-1 to TRBJ2-5; 7 bases agree with TRBD1. In germline, CDR1 is SQVTM, CDR2 ANQGSEA. CDR3 length equals 10 residues. V was pared by 6 bases and J by 9 bases, with 4 bases of the junction left unmatched. The CDR3 is CSVGQSSQYF. CDR3 sequence (DNA): TGCAGCGTGGGACAGTCGTCCCAGTACTTC.

The V gene is TRBV2, the J gene TRBJ2-7; no definite D call. Germline lookup yields CDR1 SNHLY and CDR2 FYNNEI. The length of the CDR3 is 12 residues. The V and J ends lost 6 bases and 4 bases respectively, with 10 bases between them. The CDR3 loop is CASSYTLYEQYF. In nucleotides, the CDR3 is TGTGCCAGCAGCTACACCTTGTACGAGCAGTACTTC.

This chain uses TRBV9 with TRBJ1-1, with TRBD1 as a possible D gene (5 bases). Looked up from germline, CDR1 is SGDLS and CDR2 is YYNGEE. V lost 2 bases and J 1 base, leaving 9 bases between the germline ends. The CDR3 consists of 14 residues. The CDR3 region is CASSVQGANTEAFF. The DNA for the CDR3 is TGTGCCAGCAGCGTCCAGGGAGCGAACACTGAAGCTTTCTTT.

The rearrangement uses TRBV7-9 and TRBJ1-6; 9 bases match TRBD1. The germline gives CDR1 SEHNR, CDR2 FQNEAQ (reference sequence). The CDR3 extends over 15 amino acids. V was clipped by 5 bases and J by 7 bases; unmatched bases: 6. CDR3 sequence: CASSTRQGVNSPLHF. DNA for the CDR3: TGTGCCAGCAGCACTAGACAGGGGGTGAATTCACCCCTCCACTTT.

This clone has only one observation. A read error may produce the germline difference seen at one junction end. This chain connects TRBV5-6 to TRBJ1-2; no definite D call. The CDR3 totals 15 residues. Germline values: CDR1 SGHDT, CDR2 YYEEEE. The CDR3 loop is CASSLGPSGNSGYTF. In DNA, the CDR3 is TGTGCCAGCAGCTTGGGGCCCTCTGGGAACTCTGGCTACACCTTC.

The J gene is TRBJ1-1, the V gene TRBV7-2, with a tentative D call TRBD1 (5 bases). Germline V gene data show CDR1 as SGHTA and CDR2 as FQGNSA. The V and J ends lost 4 bases and 11 bases respectively, with 23 bases between them. The CDR3 runs 15 residues. The CDR3 region is CASSSTQGAGLDAFF. In DNA form, the CDR3 reads TGTGCCAGCAGCTCCACCCAAGGGGCAGGGTTGGATGCTTTCTTT.

The chain joins TRBV11-2 to TRBJ1-1; D call uncertain. The CDR3 loop spans 13 amino acids. Trimming took off 2 bases at V and 5 bases at J, with 9 bases between the two ends. Germline V lookup: CDR1 SGHAT, CDR2 FQNNGV. The chain's CDR3 is CASSLHPSTEAFF. The CDR3 nucleotides read TGTGCCAGCAGCTTACATCCGTCTACTGAAGCTTTCTTT.

A single count supports this clone. The V gene is TRBV9, the J gene TRBJ2-5; D may match TRBD1 or TRBD2 (6 bases each). Germline V gene lookup returns CDR1 SGDLS and CDR2 YYNGEE. With 0 bases removed from V and 6 bases from J, the gap between germline ends came to 18 bases. CDR3 length equals 16 residues. The CDR3 here is CASSVAPEGGHQTQYF. The CDR3 nucleotides are TGTGCCAGCAGCGTAGCACCAGAGGGGGGCCACCAGACCCAGTACTTC.

The chain joins TRBV6-5 to TRBJ2-7, with D possibly being TRBD2 (6 bases). This CDR3 has 15 amino acids. V lost 4 bases and J lost 3, with 16 bases in between. Germline values: CDR1 MNHEY, CDR2 SVGAGI. CDR3 DNA: TGTGCCAGCAGTTCCGTCGGCGGGACCCTCTACGAGCAGTACTTC. It specifies CASSSVGGTLYEQYF.

This CDR3 is CASSPGQNQETQYF. For the CDR3, the DNA is TGCGCCAGCAGCCCGGGACAGAACCAAGAGACCCAGTACTTC. The gene calls are TRBV5-1 and TRBJ2-5; TRBD1 agrees at 7 bases. The germline gives CDR1 SGHRS, CDR2 YFSETQ. The ends lost 4 bases at V and 0 bases at J; junction bases unmatched: 3. The CDR3 totals 14 residues.

Here the CDR3 reads CASTPTAGGPNEQFF. CDR3 bases: TGCGCCAGCACTCCGACAGCGGGAGGGCCGAATGAGCAGTTCTTC. The rearrangement joins TRBV5-1 to TRBJ2-1; TRBD2 agrees at 10 bases. CDR1 is SGHRS, CDR2 YFSETQ, per germline. The CDR3 is 15 amino acids. Trimming took 6 bases from V and 7 from J; bases not matched to a gene: 10.

The CDR3 bases are TGTGCCAGCAGCTCCACAATAGTGTCCTATGGCTACACCTTC. Its translation: CASSSTIVSYGYTF. This chain joins TRBV7-9 and TRBJ1-2; D uncertain. Trimming cost V 4 bases and J 4 bases, with 13 bases left between them. Germline assignment: CDR1 SEHNR and CDR2 FQNEAQ (reference sequence). The CDR3 runs to 14 residues.

The chain couples TRBV27 to TRBJ2-7, with 10 bases lining up with TRBD2. The V segment lost 1 base and the J segment 5 bases; nucleotides outside the gene matches: 5. Per germline, CDR1 MNHEY and CDR2 SMNVEV (reference sequence). CDR3 length: 15 amino acids. The CDR3 DNA follows: TGTGCCAGCAGTTTATATTCTAGCGGGAGCGACGAGCAGTACTTC. Translated: CASSLYSSGSDEQYF.

On this clone: Compared with germline, one end of the junction differs, possibly owing to a read error. This chain connects TRBV13 to TRBJ1-1; TRBD1 aligns across 7 bases. Germline V gene sequence: CDR1 PRHDT, CDR2 FYEKMQ (reference sequence). The CDR3 extends over 13 amino acids. For the CDR3, the DNA is TGTGCCAGCAGTTTAGGATCCAACAGGGGAACTTTCTTT. It yields the protein CASSLGSNRGTFF. The full variable domain, rest sourced from reference TRBV13 and TRBJ1-1, is AAGVIQSPRHLIKEKRETATLKCYPIPRHDTVYWYQQGPGQDPQFLISFYEKMQSDKGSIPDRFSAQQFSDYHSELNMSSLELGDSALYFCASSLGSNRGTFFGQGTRLTVV.

This clone has just a few counts. The V and J genes are TRBV29-1 and TRBJ2-5; weak D call: TRBD2 (5 bases). Trimming shortened V by 0 bases and J by 5 bases, and 19 bases separated the two germline ends. The CDR3 covers 16 residues. The germline V gene encodes CDR1 SQVTM and CDR2 ANQGSEA. As DNA, the CDR3 is TGCAGCGTTGAAGATCCTTTCGAGGGAGAGAAGGAGACCCAGTACTTC. The encoded protein is CSVEDPFEGEKETQYF.

In its sample, this clone was seen once. The CDR3 nucleotides are TGTGCCACCAGTCCCGGTTCCTCACGCTATGGCTACACCTTC. Its translation: CATSPGSSRYGYTF. This chain connects TRBV24-1 to TRBJ1-2; D call uncertain. CDR1 KGHDR and CDR2 SFDVKD come from the germline V gene. The V end was cut by 6 bases, the J end by 4 bases, with 14 bases between. CDR3 length equals 14 residues.

V gene TRBV6-5 combines with J gene TRBJ1-4; D remains ambiguous. The CDR3 extends over 14 amino acids. Trimming removed 0 bases at V and 5 bases at J, with 7 bases between. CDR1 MNHEY and CDR2 SVGAGI come from the germline V gene. This CDR3 reads CASSYSADNEKLFF. The CDR3 DNA sequence: TGTGCCAGCAGTTACTCGGCAGACAATGAAAAACTGTTTTTT.

The rearrangement links TRBV29-1 to TRBJ2-3; D gene unclear. Germline CDR1 is SQVTM and CDR2 is ANQGSEA. Trimming removed 4 bases from V and 0 bases from J, with 11 bases in between. The CDR3 contains 14 residues. The chain's CDR3 is CSVVGIFSTDTQYF. The CDR3 nucleotides read TGCAGCGTTGTTGGGATTTTTAGCACAGATACGCAGTATTTT.

The CDR3, as DNA: TGTGCCAGCAGGAGCGACAGGGTGAACACTGAAGCTTTCTTT. This gives the protein CASRSDRVNTEAFF. The V and J genes are TRBV3-1 (or the pseudogene TRBV3-2) and TRBJ1-1; 7 bases align to TRBD1. The CDR3 has 14 amino acids. CDR1 and CDR2 from the germline V gene are LGHDT and YNNKEL (reference sequence). Germline trimming cut 6 bases from V and 0 bases from J; bases unmatched to any gene: 4.